The present T cell receptor beta chain was sequenced within a study of T cells in Graves' hyperthyroidism and ophthalmopathy (dated by TCRdb to about 2019). Some background on the complete study: Peripheral blood was sampled at the time of initial diagnosis, prior to any treatment. To identify TCR V-J signatures that set the groups apart, the researchers used a discovery cohort of about a hundred patients, made up of under 50 with Graves' ophthalmopathy and some 58 with stable Graves' hyperthyroidism. Whether ophthalmopathy could be predicted prospectively was tested in an independent validation cohort made up of 18 to 20 hyperthyroidism patients plus 17 patients who later progressed to ophthalmopathy. The 100 or so discovery patients were randomly split 7:3 into training and test sets. In several Graves' hyperthyroidism patients, the study also compared T-cell repertoires from thyroid tissue with T-cell repertoires from blood. After blood sampling, hyperthyroidism patients were treated with methimazole at a starting dose of 30 mg daily, and ophthalmopathy patients were treated with high-dose intravenous methylprednisolone. The paper describes TCR Vbeta CDR3 sequencing of 120 to 150 peripheral blood samples, made up of fewer than 50 ophthalmopathy patients, roughly 72 hyperthyroidism patients and 17 progressor patients. Summary of the overall study and its limitations: In validation, progression to ophthalmopathy was predicted by the model with about 70% sensitivity and nearly 75% specificity, a median of roughly six months before onset. Sample size was not statistically predetermined, and blinding of investigators to group allocation was not performed. Most expanded thyroid clonotypes (frequency above 0.001) were also found in blood, which suggests that blood repertoires may mirror thyroid immune responses. In cross-validation, a model built on a 13 V-J signature told ophthalmopathy apart from stable hyperthyroidism with roughly 87% sensitivity and 81% to 82% specificity, and in testing the same model reached 80%/75%.

Graves' hyperthyroidism was defined as stable when no progression to ophthalmopathy occurred over 18 months of follow-up. The hyperthyroidism patients were between 18 and 65 years old and newly diagnosed, with a disease duration of less than 2 months. Patients with uncontrolled infections, other autoimmune diseases, pregnancy or lactation were excluded. Clinical symptoms, serum thyroxine and TRAb, thyroid ultrasound, and orbital computed tomography formed the basis for the diagnoses. Ficoll-Paque density gradient centrifugation was used to isolate PBMCs from around 10 ml of fresh peripheral blood. Total RNA was extracted using Trizol reagent, and RNA quality was assessed on an Agilent 2100 Bioanalyzer. This clonotype was seen a few times. This clone's antigen is unknown. Qualities for individual bases were not recorded, and no much larger clone is one base off. Trimming removed 5 bases from V and 0 bases from J, leaving 17 bases between the germline ends. From its cysteine to its phenylalanine, the CDR3 spans 17 amino acids. Only CDR3 DNA remains: 51 bases, in frame from the first base. Via the germline V gene (reference sequence), CDR1 is MNHEY and CDR2 SMNVEV.

Amplification of TCR beta CDR3 regions was carried out from RNA transcripts. The first round of RT-PCR for the TCR CDR3 was performed with the HTBI primer set and the Qiagen OneStep RT-PCR kit. A second multiplex PCR round built the libraries, followed by size selection and purification. Paired-end sequencing of the libraries was performed with 100 bp reads on an Illumina HiSeq2000. The published analysis was carried out like this. SOAPnuke was used to process the raw data, throwing out any read that contained adapters or uncalled bases, had a mean Phred below 15, or lacked an exact constant-primer or identifier match. COPE v1.2.5 was used to merge high-quality paired reads, and clonotypes were defined as unique nucleotide sequences. MiTCR v1.1 was used to align clonotypes to the IMGT TRBV, TRBD and TRBJ reference segments. Analysis was restricted to V-J combinations with a frequency above 0.0001, which covered roughly 99% of repertoires. A TCS score was defined as the ratio between F50 (clonal expansion) and ExV (chaos), using BLOSUM62-based TCRdist between CDR3 peptides within each V-J. Welch's t-statistics and random forest reduced 500 to 650 V-J features to around 14, which were used in a naive Bayes classifier (R e1071). TCRdb redid the processing of the public reads, applying fastp at Q25 and MiXCR, and retained in-frame beta chains. When rows share a CDR3 protein, they turn into one entry using the most common DNA and genes. TCRdb assigned the V and J calls; the authors' analysis was not used. Across this sample there are about 400,000 distinct CDR3 sequences, with approximately 15% seen only once. About 33% of the sample lies in the top ten.

This chain is built from TRBV27 and TRBJ2-1; no D gene call is confident. Material: blood. This clonotype was sampled from a young woman with Graves' hyperthyroidism. The sequenced DNA is TGTGCCAGCAGTCCAATAGAGCCCAGAAGCTCCTACAATGAGCAGTTCTTC. Translated, it gives CASSPIEPRSSYNEQFF.